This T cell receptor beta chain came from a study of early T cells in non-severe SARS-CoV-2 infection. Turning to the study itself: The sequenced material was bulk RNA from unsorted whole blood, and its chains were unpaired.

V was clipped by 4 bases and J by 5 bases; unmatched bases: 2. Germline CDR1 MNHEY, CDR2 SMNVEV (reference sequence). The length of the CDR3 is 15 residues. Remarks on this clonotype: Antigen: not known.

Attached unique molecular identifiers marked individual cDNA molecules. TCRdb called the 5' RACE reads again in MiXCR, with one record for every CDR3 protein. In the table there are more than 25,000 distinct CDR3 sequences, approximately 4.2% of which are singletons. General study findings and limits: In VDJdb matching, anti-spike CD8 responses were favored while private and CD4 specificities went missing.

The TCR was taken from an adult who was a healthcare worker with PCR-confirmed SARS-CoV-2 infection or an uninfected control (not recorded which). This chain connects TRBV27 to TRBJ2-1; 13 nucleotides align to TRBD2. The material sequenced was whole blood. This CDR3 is CASSWTSGGNNEQFF. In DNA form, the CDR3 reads TGTGCCAGCAGTTGGACTAGCGGGGGAAACAATGAGCAGTTCTTC.